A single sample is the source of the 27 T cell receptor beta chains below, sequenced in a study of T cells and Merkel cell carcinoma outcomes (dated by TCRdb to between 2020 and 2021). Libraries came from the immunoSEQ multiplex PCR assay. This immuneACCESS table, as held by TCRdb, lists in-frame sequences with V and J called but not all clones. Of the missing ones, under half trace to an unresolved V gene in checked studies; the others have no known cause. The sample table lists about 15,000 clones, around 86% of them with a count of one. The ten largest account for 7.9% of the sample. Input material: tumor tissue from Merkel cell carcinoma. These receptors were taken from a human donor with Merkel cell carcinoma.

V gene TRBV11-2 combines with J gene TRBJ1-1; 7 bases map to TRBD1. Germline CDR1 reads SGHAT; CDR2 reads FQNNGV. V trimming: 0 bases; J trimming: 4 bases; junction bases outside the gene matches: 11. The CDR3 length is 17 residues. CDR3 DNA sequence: TGTGCCAGCAGCTTAGAGCAGGGGACAGCCTGGAGCACTGAAGCTTTCTTT. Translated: CASSLEQGTAWSTEAFF.

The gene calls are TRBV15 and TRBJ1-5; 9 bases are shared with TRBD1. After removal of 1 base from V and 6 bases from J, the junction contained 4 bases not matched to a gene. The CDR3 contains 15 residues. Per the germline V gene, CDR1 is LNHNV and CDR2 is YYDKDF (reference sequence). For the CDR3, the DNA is TGTGCCACCAGCAGAGCGGGACAGGGTATTCAGCCCCAGCATTTT. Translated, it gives CATSRAGQGIQPQHF. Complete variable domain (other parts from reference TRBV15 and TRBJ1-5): DAMVIQNPRYQVTQFGKPVTLSCSQTLNHNVMYWYQQKSSQAPKLLFHYYDKDFNNEADTPDNFQSRRPNTSFCFLDIRSPGLGDTAMYLCATSRAGQGIQPQHFGDGTRLSIL.

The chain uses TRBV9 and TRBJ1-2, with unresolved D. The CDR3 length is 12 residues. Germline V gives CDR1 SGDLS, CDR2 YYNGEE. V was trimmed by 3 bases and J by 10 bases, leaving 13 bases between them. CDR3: CASSALGYHYTF. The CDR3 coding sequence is TGTGCCAGCAGCGCCCTCGGGTATCACTACACCTTC.

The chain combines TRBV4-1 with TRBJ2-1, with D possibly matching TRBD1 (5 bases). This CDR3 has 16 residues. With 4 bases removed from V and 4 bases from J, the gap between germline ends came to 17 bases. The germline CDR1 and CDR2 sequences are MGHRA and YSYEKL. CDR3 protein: CASSLNKGAGYNEQFF. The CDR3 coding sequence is TGCGCCAGCAGCCTAAATAAAGGGGCTGGGTACAATGAGCAGTTCTTC.

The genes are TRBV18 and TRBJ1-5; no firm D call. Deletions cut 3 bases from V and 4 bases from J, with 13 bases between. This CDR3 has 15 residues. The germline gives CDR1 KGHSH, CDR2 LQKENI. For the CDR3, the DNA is TGTGCCAGCTCACCGCTGGTAGGGAAGAATCAGCCCCAGCATTTT. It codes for CASSPLVGKNQPQHF.

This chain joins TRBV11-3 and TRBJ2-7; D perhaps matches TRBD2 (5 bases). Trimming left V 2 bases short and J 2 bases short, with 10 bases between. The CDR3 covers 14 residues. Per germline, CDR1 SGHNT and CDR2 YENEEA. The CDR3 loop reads CASSLKDWTYEQYF. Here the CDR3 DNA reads TGTGCCAGCAGCTTAAAGGACTGGACCTACGAGCAGTACTTC.

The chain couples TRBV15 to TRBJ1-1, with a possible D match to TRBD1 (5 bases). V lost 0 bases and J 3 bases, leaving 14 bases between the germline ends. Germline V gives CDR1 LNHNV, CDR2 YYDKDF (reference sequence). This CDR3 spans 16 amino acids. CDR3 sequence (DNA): TGTGCCACCAGCAGAGATGGGAGGGGAGGTGACACTGAAGCTTTCTTT. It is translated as CATSRDGRGGDTEAFF.

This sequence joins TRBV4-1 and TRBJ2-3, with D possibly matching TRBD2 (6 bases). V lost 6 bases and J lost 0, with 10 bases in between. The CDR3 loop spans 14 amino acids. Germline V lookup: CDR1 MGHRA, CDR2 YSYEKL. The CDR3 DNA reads TGCGCCAGCAGATTAGCGGAAAGCACAGATACGCAGTATTTT. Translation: CASRLAESTDTQYF.

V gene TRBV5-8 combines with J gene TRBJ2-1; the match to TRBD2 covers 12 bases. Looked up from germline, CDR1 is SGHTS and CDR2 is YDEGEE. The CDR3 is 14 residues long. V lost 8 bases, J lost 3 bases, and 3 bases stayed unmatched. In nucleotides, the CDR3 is TGTGCCAGTACTAGCGGGGGGATCTACAATGAGCAGTTCTTC. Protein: CASTSGGIYNEQFF. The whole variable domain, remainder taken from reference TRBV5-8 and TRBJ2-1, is EAGVTQSPTHLIKTRGQQATLRCSPISGHTSVYWYQQALGLGLQFLLWYDEGEERNRGNFPPRFSGRQFPNYSSELNVNALELEDSALYLCASTSGGIYNEQFFGPGTRLTVL.

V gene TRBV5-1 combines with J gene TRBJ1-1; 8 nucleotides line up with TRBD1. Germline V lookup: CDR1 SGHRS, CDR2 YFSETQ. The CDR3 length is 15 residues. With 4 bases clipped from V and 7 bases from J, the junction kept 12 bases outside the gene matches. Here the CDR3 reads CASSPRNRGRGEAFF. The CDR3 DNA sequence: TGCGCCAGCAGCCCCCGGAACAGGGGGAGAGGTGAAGCTTTCTTT.

CDR3 loop: CASNSGGGPRGTDTQYF. As DNA, the CDR3 is TGTGCCAGCAACTCCGGCGGGGGACCCAGGGGCACAGATACGCAGTATTTT. The chain recombines TRBV13 with TRBJ2-3, with TRBD2 matching 7 bases. The CDR3 runs to 17 residues. V lost 7 bases, J lost 1 base, and 14 bases stayed unmatched. Looked up from germline, CDR1 is PRHDT and CDR2 is FYEKMQ (reference sequence).

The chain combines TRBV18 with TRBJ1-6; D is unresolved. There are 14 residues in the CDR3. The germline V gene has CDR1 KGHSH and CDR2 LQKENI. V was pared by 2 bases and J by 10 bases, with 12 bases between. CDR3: CASSPEQARSPLHF. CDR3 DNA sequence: TGTGCCAGCTCACCAGAGCAGGCCAGATCACCCCTCCACTTT.

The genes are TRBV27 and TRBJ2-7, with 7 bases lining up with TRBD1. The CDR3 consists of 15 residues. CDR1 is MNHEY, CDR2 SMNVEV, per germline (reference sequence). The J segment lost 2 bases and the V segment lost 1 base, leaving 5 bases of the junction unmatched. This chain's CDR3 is CASSLWGQPAYEQYF. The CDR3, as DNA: TGTGCCAGCAGTTTATGGGGACAGCCGGCCTACGAGCAGTACTTC.

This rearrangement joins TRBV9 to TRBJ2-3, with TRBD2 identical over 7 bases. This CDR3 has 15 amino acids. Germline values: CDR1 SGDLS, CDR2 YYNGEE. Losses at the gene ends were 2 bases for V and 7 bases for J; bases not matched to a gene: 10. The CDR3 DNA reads TGTGCCAGCAGCGTTCAGGACTCGGGAGGAAATACGCAGTATTTT. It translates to CASSVQDSGGNTQYF.

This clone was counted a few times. This chain's CDR3 is CASSEGGEQFF. The DNA for the CDR3 is TGTGCCAGCAGTGAAGGGGGTGAGCAGTTCTTC. The V call is TRBV2, the J call TRBJ2-1; the D is unclear. CDR1 is SNHLY and CDR2 is FYNNEI in the germline V gene. The CDR3 runs to 11 residues. V lost 1 base and J 9 bases, leaving 4 bases between the germline ends. The full variable domain, rest sourced from reference TRBV2 and TRBJ2-1, is EPEVTQTPSHQVTQMGQEVILRCVPISNHLYFYWYRQILGQKVEFLVSFYNNEISEKSEIFDDQFSVERPDGSNFTLKIRSTKLEDSAMYFCASSEGGEQFFGPGTRLTVL.

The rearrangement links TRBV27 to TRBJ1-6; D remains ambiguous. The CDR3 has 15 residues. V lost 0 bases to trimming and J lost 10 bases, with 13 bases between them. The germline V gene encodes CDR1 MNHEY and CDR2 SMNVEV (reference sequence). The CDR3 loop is CASSLSWGRESPLHF. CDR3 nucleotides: TGTGCCAGCAGTTTATCATGGGGTCGGGAGTCACCCCTCCACTTT.

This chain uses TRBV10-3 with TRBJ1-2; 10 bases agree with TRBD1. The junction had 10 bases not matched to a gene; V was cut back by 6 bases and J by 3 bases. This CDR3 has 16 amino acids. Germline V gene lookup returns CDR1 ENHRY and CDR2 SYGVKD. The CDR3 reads CAISYSGTGVDYGYTF. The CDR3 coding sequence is TGTGCCATCAGCTATTCCGGGACAGGGGTAGACTATGGCTACACCTTC.

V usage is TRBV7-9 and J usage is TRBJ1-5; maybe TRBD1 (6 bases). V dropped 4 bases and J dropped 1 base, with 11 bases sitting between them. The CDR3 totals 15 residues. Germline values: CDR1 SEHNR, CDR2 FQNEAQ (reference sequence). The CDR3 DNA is TGTGCCAGCAGCTCAGGGGCAGGAAGCAATCAGCCCCAGCATTTT. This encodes CASSSGAGSNQPQHF.

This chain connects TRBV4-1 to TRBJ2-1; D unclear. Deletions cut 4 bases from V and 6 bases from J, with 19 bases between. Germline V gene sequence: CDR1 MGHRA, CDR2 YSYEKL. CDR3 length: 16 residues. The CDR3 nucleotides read TGCGCCAGCAGCCTACGGAAGACCCTTACCCTCAATGAGCAGTTCTTC. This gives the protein CASSLRKTLTLNEQFF.

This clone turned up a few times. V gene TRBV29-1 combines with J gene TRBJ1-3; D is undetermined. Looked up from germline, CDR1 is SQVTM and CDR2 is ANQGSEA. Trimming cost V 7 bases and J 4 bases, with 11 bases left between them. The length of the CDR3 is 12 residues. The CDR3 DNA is TGCAGCGCCCTTTTGGTCGGAAACACCATATATTTT. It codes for CSALLVGNTIYF.

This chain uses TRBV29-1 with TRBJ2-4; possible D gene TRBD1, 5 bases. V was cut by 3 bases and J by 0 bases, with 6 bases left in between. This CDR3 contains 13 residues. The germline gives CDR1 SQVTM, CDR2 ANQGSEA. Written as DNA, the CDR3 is TGCAGCGTTGAGGGGCTAGCCAAAAACATTCAGTACTTC. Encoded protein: CSVEGLAKNIQYF.

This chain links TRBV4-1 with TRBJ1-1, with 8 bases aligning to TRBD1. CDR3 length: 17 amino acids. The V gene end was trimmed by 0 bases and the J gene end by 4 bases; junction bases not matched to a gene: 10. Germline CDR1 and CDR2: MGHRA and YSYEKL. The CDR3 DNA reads TGCGCCAGCAGCCAAGAAGCCCAGGGGGCCTGGCGCACTGAAGCTTTCTTT. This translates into CASSQEAQGAWRTEAFF.

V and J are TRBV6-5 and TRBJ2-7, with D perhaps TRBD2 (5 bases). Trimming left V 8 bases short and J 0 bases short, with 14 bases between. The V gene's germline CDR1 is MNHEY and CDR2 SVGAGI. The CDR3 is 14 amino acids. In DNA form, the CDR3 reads TGTGCCAGCGGGCCGGTGGGAGCCTCCTACGAGCAGTACTTC. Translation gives CASGPVGASYEQYF.

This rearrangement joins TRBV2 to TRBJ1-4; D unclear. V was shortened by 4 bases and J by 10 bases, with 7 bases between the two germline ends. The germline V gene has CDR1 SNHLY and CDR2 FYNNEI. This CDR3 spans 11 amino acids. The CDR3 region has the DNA TGTGCCAGCAGTGGTGCAGGAAAACTGTTTTTT. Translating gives CASSGAGKLFF.

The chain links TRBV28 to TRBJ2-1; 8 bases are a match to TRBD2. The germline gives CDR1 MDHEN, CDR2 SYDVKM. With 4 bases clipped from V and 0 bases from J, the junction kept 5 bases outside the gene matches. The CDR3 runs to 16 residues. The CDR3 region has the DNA TGTGCCAGCAGTTCACGACTAGCGAGCTCCTACAATGAGCAGTTCTTC. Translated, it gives CASSSRLASSYNEQFF. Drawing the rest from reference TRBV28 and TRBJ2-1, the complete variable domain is DVKVTQSSRYLVKRTGEKVFLECVQDMDHENMFWYRQDPGLGLRLIYFSYDVKMKEKGDIPEGYSVSREKKERFSLILESASTNQTSMYLCASSSRLASSYNEQFFGPGTRLTVL.

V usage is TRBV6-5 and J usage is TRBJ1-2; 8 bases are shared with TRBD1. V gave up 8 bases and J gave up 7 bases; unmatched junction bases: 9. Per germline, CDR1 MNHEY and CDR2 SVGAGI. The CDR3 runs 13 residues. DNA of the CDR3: TGTGCCAGCGGCGGACAGGGTTGGTCTGGCTACACCTTC. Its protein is CASGGQGWSGYTF.

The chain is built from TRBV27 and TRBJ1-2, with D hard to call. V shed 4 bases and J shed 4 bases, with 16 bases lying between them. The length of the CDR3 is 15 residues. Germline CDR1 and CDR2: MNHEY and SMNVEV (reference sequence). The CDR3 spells CASSSRTEGSYGYTF. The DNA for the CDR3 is TGTGCCAGCAGTTCACGAACCGAGGGTAGCTATGGCTACACCTTC.